This T cell receptor (beta chain) was sequenced during a study of T cells in Graves' hyperthyroidism and ophthalmopathy. Whole-study findings and limits: Most clonotypes that expanded in the thyroid above 0.001 also showed up in blood. Separating ophthalmopathy from stable hyperthyroidism was achieved by a 13 V-J model.

TCR beta CDR3 region amplification was performed from RNA transcripts. RT-PCR in the first round (using the HTBI primer set) targeted the TCR CDR3. TCRdb re-derived calls from the multiplex PCR reads in MiXCR, one entry per CDR3 protein. In the table there are around 800,000 distinct CDR3 sequences, approximately 40% of which are singletons. The germline V gene has CDR1 SGHRS and CDR2 YFSETQ. CDR3 length equals 15 residues. This clonotype was observed at least ten times. Its specificity is not known. The junction departs from germline at one end; a sequencing error may be responsible. The specimen sequenced was blood. This receptor was taken from a man between 18 and 29 years old with Graves' hyperthyroidism. V and J are TRBV5-1 and TRBJ2-7; 13 nucleotides agree with TRBD2. CDR3 DNA: TGTGCCAGCAGCTTAGGGACTAGCGGGACATACGAGCAGTACTTC. This sequence encodes CASSLGTSGTYEQYF.